This paragraph reports one T cell receptor (beta chain). The entry originates in a study of blood T cell repertoires in COVID-19. Study-wide background: Whether acute or convalescent, the COVID-19 samples came from the United States, Italy and Spain. The cDNA or gDNA used as material had been derived from T cells, B-cell-depleted T cells, or PBMCs.

Per the original data handling: The assay estimated nucleated cells by amplifying reference gene primers. TCRdb's copy holds only in-frame clones and misses some; the assay was immunoSEQ multiplex PCR. The DNA gave D and trimming, while V, J and clone size come from that table. The sample consists of 65,000 to 70,000 clones, about 86% of them appearing once. There are 13 residues in the CDR3. CDR1 MNHNS and CDR2 SASEGT come from the germline V gene. The ends lost 3 bases at V and 11 bases at J; junction bases unmatched: 6. The chain carries TRBV6-1 and TRBJ1-5, with TRBD1 identical over 8 bases. This clonotype was obtained from a woman between 55 and 75 years old with acute or convalescent COVID-19. The sample comprised peripheral blood. The CDR3 here is CASSDRGTGTQHF. CDR3 nucleotide sequence: TGTGCCAGCAGTGATAGGGGGACAGGTACCCAGCATTTT.